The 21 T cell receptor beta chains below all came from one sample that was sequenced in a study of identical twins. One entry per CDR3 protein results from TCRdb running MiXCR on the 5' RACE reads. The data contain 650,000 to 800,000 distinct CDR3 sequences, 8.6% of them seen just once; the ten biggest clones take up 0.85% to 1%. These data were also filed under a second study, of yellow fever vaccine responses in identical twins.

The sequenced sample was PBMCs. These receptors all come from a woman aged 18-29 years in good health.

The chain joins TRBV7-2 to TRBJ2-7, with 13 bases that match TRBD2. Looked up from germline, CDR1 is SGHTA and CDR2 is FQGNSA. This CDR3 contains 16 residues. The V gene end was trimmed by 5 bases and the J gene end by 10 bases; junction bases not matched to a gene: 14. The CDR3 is CASSPGLAGVSINQYF. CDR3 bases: TGTGCCAGCAGCCCCGGACTAGCGGGAGTGTCAATTAACCAGTACTTC.

The CDR3, as DNA: TGCAGTGCTAGAGACCAAGCGGAGGTTTCAGATACGCAGTATTTT. Translation gives CSARDQAEVSDTQYF. The V call is TRBV20-1, the J call TRBJ2-3; the D gene is possibly TRBD2 (5 bases). V dropped 0 bases and J dropped 4 bases, with 14 bases sitting between them. CDR1 is DFQATT and CDR2 is SNEGSKA in the germline V gene (reference sequence). This CDR3 spans 15 amino acids.

The CDR3 region is CSAKESGDPYAKLFF. Written as DNA, the CDR3 is TGCAGTGCTAAAGAATCAGGGGATCCCTACGCAAAACTGTTTTTT. The V call is TRBV20-1, the J call TRBJ1-4; weak D call: TRBD1 (6 bases). Germline CDR1 is DFQATT and CDR2 is SNEGSKA (reference sequence). The CDR3 spans 15 residues. V was cut by 4 bases and J by 10 bases, with 22 bases left in between.

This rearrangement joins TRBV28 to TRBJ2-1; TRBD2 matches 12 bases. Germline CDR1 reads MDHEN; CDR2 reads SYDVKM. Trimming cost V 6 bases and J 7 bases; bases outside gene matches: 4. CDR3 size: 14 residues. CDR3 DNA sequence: TGTGCCAGCAGGACTAGCGGGAGTGTGAATGAGCAGTTCTTC. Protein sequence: CASRTSGSVNEQFF.

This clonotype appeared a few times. The DNA for the CDR3 is TGTGCCAGCAGCTTAGAAAGGTCCGGGAGAAATCAGCCCCAGCATTTT. It codes for CASSLERSGRNQPQHF. The V call is TRBV7-2, the J call TRBJ1-5, with D hard to call. Per germline, CDR1 SGHTA and CDR2 FQGNSA. The V end was cut by 1 base, the J end by 4 bases, with 14 bases between. The CDR3 runs 16 residues.

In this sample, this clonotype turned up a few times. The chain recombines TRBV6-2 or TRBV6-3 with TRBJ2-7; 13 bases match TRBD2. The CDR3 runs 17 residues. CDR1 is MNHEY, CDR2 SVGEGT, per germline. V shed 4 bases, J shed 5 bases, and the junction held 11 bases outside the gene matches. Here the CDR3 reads CASSSWTSGRMSNEQYF. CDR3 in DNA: TGTGCCAGCAGTTCCTGGACTAGCGGGAGAATGAGTAACGAGCAGTACTTC.

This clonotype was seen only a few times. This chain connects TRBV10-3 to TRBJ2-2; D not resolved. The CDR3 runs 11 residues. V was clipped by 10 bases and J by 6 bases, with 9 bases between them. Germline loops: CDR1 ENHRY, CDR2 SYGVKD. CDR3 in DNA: TGTGCCACCACCCAGGCCGGGGAGCTGTTTTTT. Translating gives CATTQAGELFF.

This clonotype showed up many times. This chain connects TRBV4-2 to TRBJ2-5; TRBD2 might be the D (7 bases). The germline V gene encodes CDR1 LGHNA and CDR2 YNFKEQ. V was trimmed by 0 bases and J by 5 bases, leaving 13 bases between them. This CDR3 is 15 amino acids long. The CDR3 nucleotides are TGTGCCAGCAGCCAAGACGGGGGGCTAGCCGAGACCCAGTACTTC. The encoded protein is CASSQDGGLAETQYF.

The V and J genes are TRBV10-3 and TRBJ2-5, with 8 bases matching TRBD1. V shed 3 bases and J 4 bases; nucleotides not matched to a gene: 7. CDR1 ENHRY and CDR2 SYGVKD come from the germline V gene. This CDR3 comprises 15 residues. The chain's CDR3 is CAISEPTGGLETQYF. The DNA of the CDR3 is TGTGCCATCAGTGAACCCACAGGGGGGCTAGAGACCCAGTACTTC.

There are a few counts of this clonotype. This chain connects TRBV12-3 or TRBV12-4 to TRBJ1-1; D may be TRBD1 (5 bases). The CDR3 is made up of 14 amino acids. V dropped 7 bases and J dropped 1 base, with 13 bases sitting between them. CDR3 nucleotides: TGTGCCAGCACAATTCTGAGGGGGAACACTGAAGCTTTCTTT. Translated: CASTILRGNTEAFF.

The CDR3 sequence: CASSLTGALSSYEQYF. The CDR3 DNA reads TGTGCCAGCAGCCTGACAGGGGCCCTTAGCTCCTACGAGCAGTACTTC. This rearrangement joins TRBV7-2 to TRBJ2-7, with 8 bases identical to TRBD1. The CDR3 has 16 residues. Trimming at V came to 5 bases and at J to 0 bases, leaving 9 bases not matched to a gene. Germline-derived CDR1 and CDR2 are SGHTA and FQGNSA. Complete variable domain (other parts from reference TRBV7-2 and TRBJ2-7): GAGVSQSPSNKVTEKGKDVELRCDPISGHTALYWYRQSLGQGLEFLIYFQGNSAPDKSGLPSDRFSAERTGGSVSTLTIQRTQQEDSAVYLCASSLTGALSSYEQYFGPGTRLTVT.

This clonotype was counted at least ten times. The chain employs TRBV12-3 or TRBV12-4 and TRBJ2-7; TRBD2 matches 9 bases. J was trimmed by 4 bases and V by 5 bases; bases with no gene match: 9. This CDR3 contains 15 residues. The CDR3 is CASSTGTSQGYEQYF. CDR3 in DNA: TGTGCCAGCAGTACCGGGACTAGCCAGGGGTACGAGCAGTACTTC.

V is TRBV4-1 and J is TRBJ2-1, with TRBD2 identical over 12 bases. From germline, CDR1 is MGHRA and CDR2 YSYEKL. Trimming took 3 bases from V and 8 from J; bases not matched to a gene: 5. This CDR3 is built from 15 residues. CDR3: CASSHTSGGYYEQFF. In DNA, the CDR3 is TGCGCCAGCAGCCACACTAGCGGGGGGTATTATGAGCAGTTCTTC.

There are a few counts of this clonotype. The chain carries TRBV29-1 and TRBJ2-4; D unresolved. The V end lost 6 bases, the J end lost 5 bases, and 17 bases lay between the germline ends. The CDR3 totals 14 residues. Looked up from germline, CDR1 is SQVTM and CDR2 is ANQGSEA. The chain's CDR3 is CSVSRFDGENIQYF. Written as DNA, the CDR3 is TGCAGCGTCAGCCGGTTTGACGGAGAAAACATTCAGTACTTC.

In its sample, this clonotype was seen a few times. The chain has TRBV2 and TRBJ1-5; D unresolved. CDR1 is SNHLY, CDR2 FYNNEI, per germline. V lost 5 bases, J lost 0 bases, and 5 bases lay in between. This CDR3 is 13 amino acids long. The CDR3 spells CASSTNSNQPQHF. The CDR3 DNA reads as TGTGCCAGCAGTACAAATAGCAATCAGCCCCAGCATTTT.

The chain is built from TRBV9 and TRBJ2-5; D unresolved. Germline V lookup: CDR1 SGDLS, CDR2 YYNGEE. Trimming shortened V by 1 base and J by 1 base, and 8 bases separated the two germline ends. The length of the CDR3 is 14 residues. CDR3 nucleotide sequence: TGTGCCAGCAGCGTAAACAGCGCCCAAGAGACCCAGTACTTC. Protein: CASSVNSAQETQYF.

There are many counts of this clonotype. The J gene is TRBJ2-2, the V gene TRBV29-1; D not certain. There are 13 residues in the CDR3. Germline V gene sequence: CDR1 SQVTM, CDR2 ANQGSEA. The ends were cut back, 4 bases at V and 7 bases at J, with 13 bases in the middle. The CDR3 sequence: CSVGERRYGELFF. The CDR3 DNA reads TGCAGCGTTGGAGAGCGACGATACGGGGAGCTGTTTTTT.

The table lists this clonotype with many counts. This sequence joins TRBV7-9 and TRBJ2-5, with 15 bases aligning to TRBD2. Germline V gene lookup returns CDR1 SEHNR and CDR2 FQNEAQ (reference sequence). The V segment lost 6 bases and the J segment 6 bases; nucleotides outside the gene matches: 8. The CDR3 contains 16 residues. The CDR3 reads CASSWTSGREAKTQYF. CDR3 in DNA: TGTGCCAGCAGTTGGACTAGCGGGAGGGAAGCAAAGACCCAGTACTTC.

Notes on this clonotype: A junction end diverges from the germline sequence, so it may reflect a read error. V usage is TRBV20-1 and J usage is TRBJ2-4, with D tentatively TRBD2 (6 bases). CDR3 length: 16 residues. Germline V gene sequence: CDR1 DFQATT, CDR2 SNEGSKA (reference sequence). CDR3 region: CCARDFRDSGKNIQYF. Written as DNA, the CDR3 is TGCTGTGCTAGAGATTTTCGGGACTCCGGGAAGAACATTCAGTACTTC.

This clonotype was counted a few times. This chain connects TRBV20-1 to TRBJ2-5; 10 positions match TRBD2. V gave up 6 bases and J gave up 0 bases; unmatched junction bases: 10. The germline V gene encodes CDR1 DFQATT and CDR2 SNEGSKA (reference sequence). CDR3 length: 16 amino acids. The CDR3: CSAQRGLAGDQETQYF. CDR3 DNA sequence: TGCAGTGCCCAAAGAGGGCTAGCGGGGGACCAAGAGACCCAGTACTTC.

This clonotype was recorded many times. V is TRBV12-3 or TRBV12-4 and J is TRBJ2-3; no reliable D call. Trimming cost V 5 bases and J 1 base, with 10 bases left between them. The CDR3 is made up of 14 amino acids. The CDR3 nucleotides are TGTGCCAGCAGTCCACAACTCGGCACAGATACGCAGTATTTT. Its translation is CASSPQLGTDTQYF.